This T cell receptor beta chain derives from a study of metastatic and nonmetastatic thyroid tumors (dated by TCRdb to about 2020). For the wider study: Repertoires from peripheral blood and from tumor or nodule tissue samples of malignant and benign thyroid patients were compared. What the work shows at the level of the full study, not this receptor alone: TCR beta diversity was reported as significantly higher in malignant tumors than in benign nodules, in both blood and tumor samples.

Before undergoing thyroid surgery, none of the patients had been given any kind of treatment. Using T-cell receptor beta sequencing, the researchers looked back retrospectively at clinical samples from patients, gathered between the early 2010s and the late 2010s. From its cysteine to its phenylalanine, the CDR3 spans 13 amino acids. Only CDR3 DNA remains: 39 bases, in frame from the first base. Trimming at the junction amounts to 5 bases on V and 4 bases on J, and the germline ends lie 9 bases apart. The germline V gene encodes CDR1 SGHVS and CDR2 FQNEAQ. This clone was counted ten times or more. The target of this receptor is not known. No much larger clonotype is one base removed from it; base qualities were not supplied. Library preparation employed PCR. Sequencing instrument: Illumina HiSeq 4000. High-throughput sequencing was used to profile the CDR3 region of the TCR beta-chain in every patient. The paper's processing steps were these. CDR3 differences across clinicopathological groups were used to build a classifier for discriminating distant-metastatic papillary thyroid cancer patients. The Shannon index was used to measure repertoire diversity, and the Morisita-Horn index was used to measure how similar tumor and blood repertoires were. TCRdb passed the public sequencing reads through fastp at Q25 and MiXCR, retaining productive beta sequences. The V and J calls and clone size are TCRdb's, not the authors'. This sample gives some 20,000 clones in total; roughly 24% of them show up just once. The leading ten clones occupy about 6% of the sample.

Sequenced sample: tumor tissue. The receptor chain draws on TRBV7-8 and TRBJ1-3; no D gene call is confident. The receptor's source is a female donor with papillary thyroid cancer or a benign thyroid nodule (not recorded which). Some clones in this sample may be carry-over from other donors' samples. The CDR3 corresponds to CASSPVVGNTIYF. The DNA sequence is as follows: TGTGCCAGCAGCCCAGTGGTGGGAAACACCATATATTTT.